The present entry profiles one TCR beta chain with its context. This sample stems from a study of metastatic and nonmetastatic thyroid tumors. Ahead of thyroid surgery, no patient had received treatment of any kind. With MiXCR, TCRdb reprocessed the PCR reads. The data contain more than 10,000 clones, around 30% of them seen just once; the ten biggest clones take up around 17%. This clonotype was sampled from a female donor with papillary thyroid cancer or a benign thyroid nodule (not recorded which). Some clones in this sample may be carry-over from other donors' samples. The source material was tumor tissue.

CDR3 DNA: TGTGCCAGCAGACGGACAGGGGAGTCCGACGAGCAGTACTTC. Protein product: CASRRTGESDEQYF. The genes are TRBV6-1 and TRBJ2-7, with 9 bases aligning to TRBD1. Germline values: CDR1 MNHNS, CDR2 SASEGT. The trim removed 6 bases at V and 5 bases at J, leaving 8 bases unmatched. The CDR3 covers 14 residues.